This TCR beta chain was profiled in a study of CD8+CD57+ T cells in acquired aplastic anemia. Findings of the study overall: Patients were compared with controls for CD8+ Simpson's diversity, and no significant difference emerged. About 29 sequences, all CD8+ CDR3, were shared between patients and controls.

V lost 6 bases to trimming and J lost 8 bases; unmatched junction nucleotides: 7. The germline V gene encodes CDR1 SQVTM and CDR2 ANQGSEA. This CDR3 comprises 14 residues. The use of genomic DNA as template underpinned the TCR beta VDJ and CDR3 profiling. Via MiXCR, TCRdb re-called the reads, giving one row per CDR3 protein. The sample consists of hundreds of thousands of distinct CDR3 sequences, around a third of them appearing once. Patients chosen for sequencing had shown CD8+CD57+ cell expansion by flow cytometry. Every patient had severe acquired aplastic anemia. With respect to this clonotype: The antigen is unknown.

The source of this sequence is a human donor with aplastic anemia. The specimen was sorted CD4+, CD8+, or CD8+CD57+ T cells (not recorded which) from PBMCs. V and J are TRBV29-1 and TRBJ2-1; 13 bases line up with TRBD2. The CDR3 protein is CSVRTSGSLYEQFF. The DNA of the CDR3 is TGCAGCGTCCGGACTAGCGGGAGCTTGTATGAGCAGTTCTTC.